This entry is about one T cell receptor beta chain. This CDR3 spans 15 amino acids. Looked up from germline, CDR1 is SGHTA and CDR2 is FQGNSA. The ends were cut back, 5 bases at V and 0 bases at J, with 11 bases in the middle. Libraries were prepared by immunoSEQ multiplex PCR; TCRdb keeps only in-frame clonotypes and omits some of them. The sample includes around 120,000 clones, roughly nine tenths of them seen just once. The data derive from a study of T cell changes during pregnancy in multiple sclerosis. The source is a female donor with multiple sclerosis, enrolled in a pregnancy study. The source was peripheral blood, collected after pregnancy. This chain links TRBV7-2 with TRBJ1-3; D unclear. CDR3 residues: CASSPRATSGNTIYF. The CDR3 nucleotides read TGTGCCAGCAGCCCGAGGGCCACCTCTGGAAACACCATATATTTT.